This TCR beta chain was retrieved from a study of neurological immune-mediated disorders. Study results and caveats: CDR3 amino acid sequences found in expanded clones were never shared across subjects, suggesting private repertoires in all groups. In HTLV-1-associated myelopathy, TCR clonal expansion was greatest, whereas multiple sclerosis had the least, falling below healthy controls.

TCRdb passed the 5' RACE reads through MiXCR, listing each CDR3 protein once. The sample has roughly 59,000 distinct CDR3 sequences, around 5.1% seen once. Germline-derived CDR1 and CDR2 are SGHKS and YYEKEE (reference sequence). V lost 7 bases and J 5 bases, leaving 9 bases between the germline ends. The length of the CDR3 is 12 residues. This clonotype was counted at least ten times. Its antigen is as yet unknown. The gene calls are TRBV5-5 and TRBJ2-2; no clear D gene. Sequenced material: PBMCs. This TCR came from a human donor with multiple sclerosis. The donor label of this sample is uncertain. The CDR3 protein is CASPQLTGELFF. CDR3 bases: TGTGCCAGCCCACAGTTAACCGGGGAGCTGTTTTTT.